This T cell receptor beta chain was documented in a study of blood T cell repertoires in COVID-19. Assay used: immunoSEQ multiplex PCR; TCRdb lists only in-frame clones, some missing. This table holds roughly 500,000 clones, 88% found once. The V end was cut by 0 bases, the J end by 0 bases, with 6 bases between. Germline CDR1 reads SGHTA; CDR2 reads FQGNSA. This CDR3 comprises 16 residues. This chain connects TRBV7-2 to TRBJ2-6, with D possibly matching TRBD2 (5 bases). The clonotype comes from a woman aged 40-49 years who had recovered from COVID-19. Sequenced sample: PBMCs or T cells enriched from blood (not recorded which). The CDR3 DNA reads as TGTGCCAGCAGCTTAGCAAGCGGCTCTGGGGCCAACGTCCTGACTTTC. This encodes CASSLASGSGANVLTF.